One sample yielded the 13 T cell receptor beta chains listed below, sequenced in a study of CD8+ T cells in alopecia areata. In each case, RNA was isolated and then reverse transcribed into cDNA as the sequencing template. The assay was immunoSEQ multiplex PCR, and TCRdb's table has in-frame clones only and misses some. The table lists approximately 65,000 clones, 45% to 55% of them singletons, with about 18% in the top ten. The sequenced sample was CD8+ T cells sorted from blood, obtained at week 0. The receptors derive from a human donor with alopecia areata.

V is TRBV5-4 and J is TRBJ2-2, with a tentative D call TRBD2 (6 bases). Trimming shortened V by 3 bases and J by 3 bases, and 15 bases separated the two germline ends. The CDR3 totals 16 residues. Germline-derived CDR1 and CDR2 are SGHNT and YYREEE (reference sequence). In DNA form, the CDR3 reads TGTGCCAGCAGCTCATCGGGAGTTGAGGACACCGGGGAGCTGTTTTTT. Protein: CASSSSGVEDTGELFF.

This clone was detected only a few times. This chain joins TRBV27 and TRBJ2-1; D is ambiguous. V was clipped by 3 bases and J by 6 bases, with 12 bases between them. CDR1 is MNHEY, CDR2 SMNVEV, per germline (reference sequence). CDR3 size: 14 residues. The CDR3 spells CASSFGPAANEQFF. CDR3 coding DNA: TGTGCCAGCAGTTTCGGGCCCGCCGCCAATGAGCAGTTCTTC.

The rearrangement links TRBV6-1 to TRBJ2-7; TRBD1 agrees at 10 bases. CDR1 MNHNS and CDR2 SASEGT come from the germline V gene. The CDR3 length is 15 residues. V shed 2 bases, J shed 3 bases, and the junction held 4 bases outside the gene matches. The CDR3 sequence: CASSELGTGDYEQYF. As DNA, the CDR3 is TGTGCCAGCAGTGAATTAGGGACAGGGGACTACGAGCAGTACTTC.

The chain combines TRBV2 with TRBJ2-7; a weak D match, TRBD1 (6 bases). The CDR3 loop spans 16 amino acids. CDR1 is SNHLY, CDR2 FYNNEI, per germline. The V end was cut by 4 bases, the J end by 1 base, with 17 bases between. The CDR3 DNA follows: TGTGCCAGCAGTGGGATGGACAGTTGGATGTCCTACGAGCAGTACTTC. Translated, it gives CASSGMDSWMSYEQYF.

This clone has just one count. The chain carries TRBV7-9 and TRBJ2-7; the match to TRBD2 covers 10 bases. The CDR3 has 14 residues. J lost 3 bases, V lost 5 bases, and 4 bases had no gene match. Germline V CDR1 and CDR2: SEHNR, FQNEAQ (reference sequence). The CDR3 DNA sequence: TGTGCCAGCAGCCCTAGCGGGAGCCTCTACGAGCAGTACTTC. This gives the protein CASSPSGSLYEQYF.

This chain connects TRBV28 to TRBJ2-5, with 11 positions matching TRBD1. The germline V gene has CDR1 MDHEN and CDR2 SYDVKM. There are 15 residues in the CDR3. With 3 bases clipped from V and 5 bases from J, the junction kept 5 bases outside the gene matches. Here the CDR3 reads CASSFGQGAWETQYF. The CDR3 nucleotides are TGTGCCAGCAGTTTTGGACAGGGGGCATGGGAGACCCAGTACTTC.

The table lists this clone with a few counts. The rearrangement links TRBV4-1 to TRBJ2-7; 10 nucleotides match TRBD1. Per the germline V gene, CDR1 is MGHRA and CDR2 is YSYEKL. The CDR3 is 16 residues long. The V gene end was trimmed by 2 bases and the J gene end by 5 bases; junction bases not matched to a gene: 9. CDR3: CASSQKGGQGLDEQYF. CDR3 sequence (DNA): TGCGCCAGCAGCCAAAAGGGGGGACAGGGGCTGGACGAGCAGTACTTC.

The gene calls are TRBV30 and TRBJ2-3, with 7 bases that match TRBD1. CDR1 GTSNPN and CDR2 SVGIG come from the germline V gene (reference sequence). V was clipped by 6 bases and J by 0 bases; unmatched bases: 9. This CDR3 region has 15 residues. CDR3 amino acids: CACSTRQGSTDTQYF. The CDR3, as DNA: TGTGCCTGCTCCACACGACAGGGTAGCACAGATACGCAGTATTTT.

The chain uses TRBV5-1 and TRBJ2-7; no clear D gene. Trimming pared 3 bases from V and 4 bases from J, leaving 5 bases between. The CDR3 loop spans 11 amino acids. Germline lookup yields CDR1 SGHRS and CDR2 YFSETQ. The CDR3 DNA follows: TGCGCCAGCAGCTCCAATTACGAGCAGTACTTC. Translation: CASSSNYEQYF.

This clone was counted a few times. J is TRBJ2-2 and V is TRBV5-1, with a tentative D call TRBD2 (5 bases). The germline V and J ends were trimmed by 0 bases and 6 bases, with 12 bases remaining between them. CDR3 size: 15 residues. Germline lookup yields CDR1 SGHRS and CDR2 YFSETQ. Here the CDR3 DNA reads TGCGCCAGCAGCTTGGCTCTAGCTTCAGCCGGGGAGCTGTTTTTT. Its translation: CASSLALASAGELFF.

The rearrangement links TRBV6-5 to TRBJ2-7; D uncertain. The V gene's germline CDR1 is MNHEY and CDR2 SVGAGI. The germline V and J ends were trimmed by 2 bases and 5 bases, with 7 bases remaining between them. This CDR3 has 12 amino acids. CDR3 sequence: CASSYPPNEQYF. The CDR3 bases are TGTGCCAGCAGTTACCCGCCGAACGAGCAGTACTTC.

The chain recombines TRBV25-1 with TRBJ1-2; D call uncertain. Trimming left V 3 bases short and J 6 bases short, with 5 bases between. Germline values: CDR1 MGHDK, CDR2 SYGVNS. The CDR3 is 11 residues long. In DNA form, the CDR3 reads TGTGCCAGCAGTGAGCAAGATGGCTACACCTTC. Encoded protein: CASSEQDGYTF.

The genes are TRBV6-5 and TRBJ1-1, with a weak D call TRBD1 (5 bases). Trimming took 2 bases from V and 4 from J, leaving 14 bases between them. Germline V gives CDR1 MNHEY, CDR2 SVGAGI. The length of the CDR3 is 15 residues. The CDR3 reads CASSYHGGGGTEAFF. For the CDR3, the DNA is TGTGCCAGCAGTTACCACGGGGGTGGGGGCACTGAAGCTTTCTTT.